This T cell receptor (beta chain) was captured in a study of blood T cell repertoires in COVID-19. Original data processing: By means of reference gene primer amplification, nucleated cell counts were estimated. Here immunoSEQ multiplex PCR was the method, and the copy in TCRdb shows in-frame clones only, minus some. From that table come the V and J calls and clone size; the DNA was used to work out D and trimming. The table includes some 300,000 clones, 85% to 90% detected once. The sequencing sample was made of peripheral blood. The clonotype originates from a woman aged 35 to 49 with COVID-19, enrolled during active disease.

CDR3 amino acids: CASSPNTGWDTQYF. The DNA for the CDR3 is TGTGCCAGCTCACCTAATACAGGGTGGGATACGCAGTATTTT. V and J are TRBV18 and TRBJ2-3; a possible D gene is TRBD1 (6 bases). CDR3 length: 14 amino acids. With 3 bases removed from V and 6 bases from J, the gap between germline ends came to 13 bases. The germline V gene has CDR1 KGHSH and CDR2 LQKENI.